Presented here are 3 T cell receptor beta chains from one specimen sequenced in a study of blood T cell repertoires in COVID-19. Clones were sequenced by immunoSEQ multiplex PCR, and TCRdb holds only the in-frame ones, with some missing. The profile shows more than 110,000 clones, approximately 87% of them singletons. Specimen: peripheral blood. The receptors here all came from a woman aged 40-49 years with acute or convalescent COVID-19.

In its sample, this clone was seen once. The chain employs TRBV4-1 and TRBJ1-5, with 8 bases matching TRBD1. The CDR3 length is 14 residues. The J segment lost 8 bases and the V segment lost 3 bases, leaving 6 bases of the junction unmatched. Germline loops: CDR1 MGHRA, CDR2 YSYEKL. The CDR3, as DNA: TGCGCCAGCAGCCACCGACAGGGGCCTGAGCCCCAGCATTTT. It encodes CASSHRQGPEPQHF.

The genes are TRBV5-6 and TRBJ2-7; D is perhaps TRBD1 (5 bases). The CDR3 has 13 amino acids. V lost 2 bases and J 5 bases, leaving 11 bases between the germline ends. Germline CDR1 reads SGHDT; CDR2 reads YYEEEE. As DNA, the CDR3 is TGTGCCAGCAGCTTTAGGGGTTTAAACGAGCAGTACTTC. Translated: CASSFRGLNEQYF.

This clone was found a few times. The rearrangement links TRBV15 to TRBJ1-4; 12 bases line up with TRBD1. With 6 bases clipped from V and 9 bases from J, the junction kept 5 bases outside the gene matches. The CDR3 runs 14 residues. CDR1 and CDR2 from the germline V gene are LNHNV and YYDKDF (reference sequence). The CDR3 DNA is TGTGCCACCAGAGGGACAGGGGGCGAGAAAAAACTGTTTTTT. This sequence encodes CATRGTGGEKKLFF.